The TCR beta chain under discussion was sequenced for a study of blood T cell repertoires in COVID-19. Study-level background: Spain, Italy and the United States supplied samples that represented acute and convalescent COVID-19. Nucleic acid was either cDNA or gDNA, and it came from T cells, B-cell-depleted T cells, or PBMCs.

The germline V gene encodes CDR1 MRHNA and CDR2 SNTAGT. V was cut by 0 bases and J by 3 bases, with 11 bases left in between. CDR3 length equals 16 residues. Assay: immunoSEQ multiplex PCR; the TCRdb copy retains only in-frame clones and omits some. Of about 320,000 clones listed, roughly 90% are singletons. This receptor was taken from a man between 18 and 35 years old who had recovered from COVID-19. Sequenced: peripheral blood. The genes are TRBV6-4 and TRBJ2-2; a weak D match, TRBD1 (5 bases). CDR3 nucleotides: TGTGCCAGCAGTGACTCGAGGTTCAGGGACACCGGGGAGCTGTTTTTT. Translating gives CASSDSRFRDTGELFF.